This T cell receptor beta chain is from a study of T cells in localized non-small cell lung cancer. Points from the study as a whole: T cell clonality was highest in uninvolved adjacent lung, above tumor.

TCRdb's copy holds only in-frame clones and misses some; the assay was immunoSEQ multiplex PCR. The sample consists of 1,500 to 2,000 clones, around a third of them appearing once. This clone is medium-sized within its sample. Antigen unknown. The trim removed 0 bases at V and 0 bases at J, leaving 2 bases unmatched. The V gene's germline CDR1 is SGDLS and CDR2 YYNGEE. CDR3 length: 16 amino acids. The gene calls are TRBV9 and TRBJ2-2; the match to TRBD2 covers 7 bases. The source was lung tumor tissue, collected before any cancer treatment. The sequence was collected from a female donor over 55 with stage I squamous cell lung carcinoma. The CDR3 sequence: CASSVGLAANTGELFF. For the CDR3, the DNA is TGTGCCAGCAGCGTAGGCCTAGCGGCGAACACCGGGGAGCTGTTTTTT.